This T cell receptor beta chain was captured in a study of control samples from healthy donors and cancer patients. This clone has just a few counts. Sequencing used immunoSEQ multiplex PCR; TCRdb keeps in-frame clones, though not all of them. The profile shows 120,000 or so clones, approximately 90% of them singletons. The germline V and J ends were trimmed by 5 bases and 1 base, with 11 bases remaining between them. The CDR3 loop spans 14 amino acids. CDR1 and CDR2 from the germline V gene are SGHNT and YENEEA. The source is a young man in good health. V usage is TRBV11-3 and J usage is TRBJ1-1, with a tentative D call TRBD1 (6 bases). Input material: blood. Here the CDR3 reads CASSQGLGNTEAFF. CDR3 in DNA: TGTGCCAGCAGCCAGGGGTTAGGGAACACTGAAGCTTTCTTT.